The clone carrying this T cell receptor beta chain was detected once. This entry belongs to a study of shared clonotypes between healthy human individuals. Produced via immunoSEQ multiplex PCR; TCRdb's table is partial and in-frame only. The sample contains about 980,000 clones, over 60% of which appear only once. Germline assignment: CDR1 SNHLY and CDR2 FYNNEI. The CDR3 runs to 11 residues. V was trimmed by 11 bases and J by 2 bases, leaving 10 bases between them. The specimen was memory CD4+ T cells sorted from blood. As to subset: CD45RA-negative fraction. This sequence originates from a man aged 18-30 years in good health. V gene TRBV2 combines with J gene TRBJ2-7; a weak D match, TRBD1 (5 bases). CDR3 sequence reads: CASRDPYEQYF. The CDR3 DNA reads as TGTGCCTCCAGGGATCCCTACGAGCAGTACTTC.